Each of the 25 T cell receptor beta chains below was sequenced from the same sample in a study of early T cells in non-severe SARS-CoV-2 infection. Each CDR3 protein is one row after TCRdb ran MiXCR on the 5' RACE reads. The profile shows fewer than 80,000 distinct CDR3 sequences, about 12% of them singletons. Source material: whole blood. These receptors all stem from an adult who was a healthcare worker with PCR-confirmed SARS-CoV-2 infection or an uninfected control (not recorded which).

This chain uses TRBV29-1 with TRBJ2-3; 7 positions match TRBD1. The CDR3 consists of 17 residues. The germline gives CDR1 SQVTM, CDR2 ANQGSEA. V gave up 2 bases and J gave up 6 bases; unmatched junction bases: 17. CDR3 in DNA: TGCAGCGTTGAACCCGGACAGGCGGCATCGAGGGGGGATACGCAGTATTTT. Translation: CSVEPGQAASRGDTQYF.

The V and J genes are TRBV7-9 and TRBJ1-1; D not resolved. V shed 0 bases and J shed 4 bases, with 15 bases lying between them. Germline CDR1 reads SEHNR; CDR2 reads FQNEAQ (reference sequence). This CDR3 has 16 residues. In DNA, the CDR3 is TGTGCCAGCAGCTTAGCGTACGGGTCGCCGGGCACTGAAGCTTTCTTT. This codes for CASSLAYGSPGTEAFF.

This clonotype was detected many times. The V gene is TRBV18, the J gene TRBJ2-3; D gene uncertain. CDR1 is KGHSH, CDR2 LQKENI, per germline. The CDR3 covers 13 residues. V lost 6 bases and J lost 3, with 10 bases in between. DNA for the CDR3: TGTGCCAGCTCCAAACGTATGACAGATACGCAGTATTTT. Its translation: CASSKRMTDTQYF.

The chain uses TRBV5-1 and TRBJ2-7; D call uncertain. CDR1 is SGHRS, CDR2 YFSETQ, per germline. With 4 bases removed from V and 3 bases from J, the gap between germline ends came to 14 bases. This CDR3 region has 14 residues. CDR3 protein: CASSRGLTDYEQYF. The CDR3 nucleotides read TGCGCCAGCAGCCGCGGATTAACCGACTACGAGCAGTACTTC.

At least ten counts were recorded for this clonotype. This chain joins TRBV18 and TRBJ1-4; 7 bases align to TRBD1. Germline CDR1 KGHSH, CDR2 LQKENI. The CDR3 loop spans 14 amino acids. Unmatched junction bases numbered 1, after V lost 4 bases and J lost 2 bases. The CDR3 nucleotides are TGTGCCAGCTCACAGGGGGCGACTAATGAAAAACTGTTTTTT. This encodes CASSQGATNEKLFF.

This clonotype was observed a few times. The chain employs TRBV2 and TRBJ2-3; no clear D gene. The germline V gene encodes CDR1 SNHLY and CDR2 FYNNEI. V was clipped by 7 bases and J by 0 bases, with 11 bases between them. CDR3 size: 14 residues. The DNA for the CDR3 is TGTGCCAGCAAAAGCGCGGCTAGCACAGATACGCAGTATTTT. This translates into CASKSAASTDTQYF.

The sample holds many counts of this clonotype. The chain joins TRBV30 to TRBJ1-4; the D gene is possibly TRBD1 (5 bases). The germline gives CDR1 GTSNPN, CDR2 SVGIG (reference sequence). This CDR3 has 14 residues. Trimming left V 3 bases short and J 0 bases short, with 8 bases between. CDR3 in amino acids: CAWSGGATNEKLFF. The CDR3 DNA reads TGTGCCTGGAGCGGGGGTGCAACTAATGAAAAACTGTTTTTT. Drawing the rest from reference TRBV30 and TRBJ1-4, the complete variable domain is SQTIHQWPATLVQPVGSPLSLECTVEGTSNPNLYWYRQAAGRGLQLLFYSVGIGQISSEVPQNLSASRPQDRQFILSSKKLLLSDSGFYLCAWSGGATNEKLFFGSGTQLSVL.

This chain connects TRBV28 to TRBJ2-5; 9 bases are shared with TRBD2. The V and J ends lost 6 bases and 2 bases, in that order; junction bases with no gene match: 4. The CDR3 sequence is 14 residues long. Germline CDR1 MDHEN, CDR2 SYDVKM. CDR3 region: CASSLAGQQETQYF. DNA for the CDR3: TGTGCCAGCAGCCTAGCGGGACAGCAAGAGACCCAGTACTTC.

This clonotype was recorded many times. The chain is built from TRBV27 and TRBJ2-3, with a tentative D call TRBD1 (5 bases). The germline V and J ends were trimmed by 4 bases and 4 bases, with 15 bases remaining between them. CDR1 MNHEY and CDR2 SMNVEV come from the germline V gene (reference sequence). The CDR3 has 15 amino acids. The CDR3 nucleotides read TGTGCCAGCAGTTCCCCCACCAGGGTCCCAGATACGCAGTATTTT. Translation gives CASSSPTRVPDTQYF.

The chain links TRBV28 to TRBJ1-1; unclear D gene. Germline-derived CDR1 and CDR2 are MDHEN and SYDVKM. The CDR3 consists of 13 residues. The germline V and J ends were trimmed by 4 bases and 0 bases, with 6 bases remaining between them. Here the CDR3 DNA reads TGTGCCAGCAGTTGGTCCATGAACACTGAAGCTTTCTTT. Its translation is CASSWSMNTEAFF.

The V call is TRBV15, the J call TRBJ1-1; 7 bases are a match to TRBD1. Per the germline V gene, CDR1 is LNHNV and CDR2 is YYDKDF (reference sequence). This CDR3 spans 15 amino acids. V dropped 2 bases and J dropped 1; count of bases not matched to a gene: 4. CDR3 in amino acids: CATSRRQGENTEAFF. CDR3 DNA: TGTGCCACCAGCAGAAGACAGGGAGAGAACACTGAAGCTTTCTTT.

This clonotype was recorded at least ten times. The CDR3 sequence is CSARSDLYEQYF. As DNA, the CDR3 is TGCAGTGCTCGTTCGGACCTGTACGAGCAGTACTTC. The V call is TRBV20-1, the J call TRBJ2-7; D ambiguous. The V end lost 5 bases, the J end lost 4 bases, and 12 bases lay between the germline ends. The CDR3 has 12 residues. CDR1 is DFQATT, CDR2 SNEGSKA, per germline (reference sequence).

This clonotype was counted ten times or more. V gene TRBV10-3 combines with J gene TRBJ2-7; D tentatively reads TRBD1 or TRBD2 (7 bases each). The CDR3 covers 12 residues. CDR1 and CDR2 (germline): ENHRY, SYGVKD. DNA for the CDR3: TGTGCGACAGGGCGGGAGAGCGACGAGCAGTACTTC. It yields the protein CATGRESDEQYF.

In this sample, this clonotype turned up many times. V gene TRBV29-1 combines with J gene TRBJ2-5, with TRBD2 matching 8 bases. CDR3 length: 12 amino acids. Germline V gene data show CDR1 as SQVTM and CDR2 as ANQGSEA. With V trimmed by 7 bases and J by 4 bases, 5 bases remained unmatched. The CDR3 bases are TGCAGCGCGGCGACTAGCGCAGAGACCCAGTACTTC. Translating gives CSAATSAETQYF.

The chain carries TRBV29-1 and TRBJ2-7; possible D gene TRBD2, 7 bases. Trimming pared 6 bases from V and 2 bases from J, leaving 17 bases between. From germline, CDR1 is SQVTM and CDR2 ANQGSEA. The CDR3 has 14 residues. The CDR3 DNA reads as TGCAGCGTCCTGGGAGGGGGGGACGCCTACGAGCAGTACTTC. It yields the protein CSVLGGGDAYEQYF.

The chain uses TRBV5-1 and TRBJ2-7; TRBD2 matches at 11 bases. Germline V gene sequence: CDR1 SGHRS, CDR2 YFSETQ. This CDR3 comprises 16 residues. J lost 5 bases, V lost 3 bases, and 10 bases had no gene match. CDR3 sequence (DNA): TGCGCCAGCAGCTCTACTTTAGCGGGAGGGCCCCACGAGCAGTACTTC. Its translation is CASSSTLAGGPHEQYF.

The table lists this clonotype with many counts. V is TRBV1 and J is TRBJ2-5; the tabulated D call, TRBD2, remains unverified against the DNA. TRBV1 is listed as a pseudogene. The CDR3 has 17 residues. The CDR3 spells CTSSCWKVGSGPETQYF. CDR3 in DNA: TGCACCAGCAGCTGTTGGAAAGTGGGTAGCGGACCGGAGACCCAGTACTTC.

Turning to this clonotype: The junction shows a germline mismatch at one end, possibly a read error. The V gene is TRBV29-1, the J gene TRBJ2-2; 7 positions agree with TRBD2. In germline, CDR1 is SQVTM, CDR2 ANQGSEA. The CDR3 sequence is 15 residues long. CDR3 protein: CGVRGEQKNTGELFF. In DNA, the CDR3 is TGCGGCGTTCGGGGGGAACAGAAGAACACCGGGGAGCTGTTTTTT.

This clonotype was recorded many times. The chain joins TRBV7-3 to TRBJ1-1; D not certain. CDR3 length equals 13 residues. Germline V gives CDR1 SGHTA, CDR2 FQGTGA. The germline V and J ends were trimmed by 5 bases and 2 bases, with 9 bases remaining between them. The CDR3 sequence: CASSPGSNTEAFF. CDR3 DNA: TGTGCCAGCAGCCCCGGGAGCAACACTGAAGCTTTCTTT. Using reference TRBV7-3 and TRBJ1-1 for the parts outside the CDR3, the full variable domain is GAGVSQTPSNKVTEKGKYVELRCDPISGHTALYWYRQSLGQGPEFLIYFQGTGAADDSGLPNDRFFAVRPEGSVSTLKIQRTERGDSAVYLCASSPGSNTEAFFGQGTRLTVV.

The CDR3 region has the DNA TGTGCCTGGAGTGCCCCGGACAGGGCTTCCTACGAGCAGTACTTC. It translates to CAWSAPDRASYEQYF. V usage is TRBV30 and J usage is TRBJ2-7; 8 bases map to TRBD1. Germline CDR1 reads GTSNPN; CDR2 reads SVGIG (reference sequence). The CDR3 loop spans 15 amino acids. V dropped 1 base and J dropped 1; count of bases not matched to a gene: 6.

The rearrangement joins TRBV20-1 to TRBJ2-7, with D possibly matching TRBD1 (6 bases). Germline assignment: CDR1 DFQATT and CDR2 SNEGSKA (reference sequence). The CDR3 covers 15 residues. The V and J ends lost 3 bases and 5 bases respectively, with 20 bases between them. The chain's CDR3 is CSASNPDRRSHEQYF. The DNA for the CDR3 is TGCAGTGCTAGTAACCCTGACAGGAGGTCCCACGAGCAGTACTTC.

This clonotype was detected many times. The gene calls are TRBV9 and TRBJ2-7, with 11 bases identical to TRBD2. This CDR3 is built from 14 residues. V was clipped by 4 bases and J by 3 bases; unmatched bases: 3. Germline loops: CDR1 SGDLS, CDR2 YYNGEE. The CDR3 region is CASSFTSGSYEQYF. The DNA of the CDR3 is TGTGCCAGCAGCTTTACTAGCGGGAGCTACGAGCAGTACTTC.

This clonotype was recorded at least ten times. The chain uses TRBV20-1 and TRBJ1-5; D not certain. Trimming left V 6 bases short and J 0 bases short, with 12 bases between. The CDR3 has 14 amino acids. Looked up from germline, CDR1 is DFQATT and CDR2 is SNEGSKA (reference sequence). The CDR3: CSADSVTSNQPQHF. CDR3 bases: TGCAGTGCCGACTCAGTAACTAGCAATCAGCCCCAGCATTTT.

In its sample, this clonotype was seen a few times. V and J are TRBV5-1 and TRBJ2-1; 10 positions agree with TRBD1. With V trimmed by 5 bases and J by 7 bases, 9 bases remained unmatched. This CDR3 is 15 amino acids long. CDR1 is SGHRS and CDR2 is YFSETQ in the germline V gene. CDR3 in DNA: TGCGCCAGCAGGTATGGGACAGGGGAGACGAATGAGCAGTTCTTC. Translated, it gives CASRYGTGETNEQFF.

This clonotype was recorded at least ten times. This chain's CDR3 is CASTFELSSYNEQFF. CDR3 DNA: TGTGCCAGCACCTTTGAGCTAAGCTCCTACAATGAGCAGTTCTTC. V usage is TRBV7-9 and J usage is TRBJ2-1; D is unclear. The CDR3 is made up of 15 amino acids. V gave up 7 bases and J gave up 0 bases, with 13 bases separating them. In germline, CDR1 is SEHNR, CDR2 FQNEAQ (reference sequence).